A single sample is the source of the 30 T cell receptor beta chains below, sequenced in a study of blood T cell repertoires in COVID-19. Assay: immunoSEQ multiplex PCR; the TCRdb copy retains only in-frame clones and omits some. The data contain over 150,000 clones, around four fifths of them singletons. The sample comprised peripheral blood. These receptors came from a woman aged 80 or older with acute or convalescent COVID-19.

J is TRBJ1-1 and V is TRBV5-1, with TRBD1 matching over 8 bases. J gave up 1 base and V 4 bases, and 6 bases lay outside the gene matches. Germline CDR1 SGHRS, CDR2 YFSETQ. This CDR3 spans 15 amino acids. CDR3 in amino acids: CASSQGAGWNTEAFF. The CDR3 DNA follows: TGCGCCAGCAGCCAGGGGGCGGGATGGAACACTGAAGCTTTCTTT. Using reference TRBV5-1 and TRBJ1-1 for the parts outside the CDR3, the full variable domain is KAGVTQTPRYLIKTRGQQVTLSCSPISGHRSVSWYQQTPGQGLQFLFEYFSETQRNKGNFPGRFSGRQFSNSRSEMNVSTLELGDSALYLCASSQGAGWNTEAFFGQGTRLTVV.

On this clone: At the DNA level, this CDR3 is encoded by other sequences in the same sample as well. The chain combines TRBV3-1 (or the pseudogene TRBV3-2) with TRBJ2-2; D remains ambiguous. Germline CDR1 LGHDT, CDR2 YNNKEL (reference sequence). Trimming removed 3 bases from V and 5 bases from J, with 4 bases in between. The CDR3 runs 12 residues. The CDR3: CASSQSTGELFF. The CDR3 DNA sequence: TGTGCCAGCAGCCAGTCGACCGGGGAGCTGTTTTTT.

This chain links TRBV5-1 with TRBJ2-3, with D perhaps TRBD2 (5 bases). Trimming left V 3 bases short and J 2 bases short, with 13 bases between. Germline V gene lookup returns CDR1 SGHRS and CDR2 YFSETQ. This CDR3 has 15 residues. CDR3 sequence (DNA): TGCGCCAGCAGCTCCAGCGGAGCTCTCACAGATACGCAGTATTTT. Amino acids: CASSSSGALTDTQYF.

V is TRBV7-3 and J is TRBJ2-2; possible D gene TRBD2, 6 bases. Germline values: CDR1 SGHTA, CDR2 FQGTGA. CDR3 length: 15 residues. The V gene lost 8 bases and the J gene lost 5 bases, with 18 bases spanning the gap. The CDR3 nucleotides are TGTGCCAGCGGGCGAGGCGCGGCGGGGACCGGGGAGCTGTTTTTT. Its translation: CASGRGAAGTGELFF.

The chain is built from TRBV5-1 and TRBJ2-1, with a tentative D call TRBD2 (6 bases). The CDR3 spans 15 residues. Germline lookup yields CDR1 SGHRS and CDR2 YFSETQ. V shed 1 base and J shed 6 bases, with 14 bases lying between them. The CDR3 sequence: CASSLTSISFNEQFF. The CDR3 DNA is TGCGCCAGCAGCTTGACTAGCATAAGTTTCAATGAGCAGTTCTTC.

The chain combines TRBV6-6 with TRBJ2-1; TRBD1 agrees at 8 bases. The J segment lost 5 bases and the V segment lost 5 bases, leaving 5 bases of the junction unmatched. This CDR3 comprises 14 residues. CDR1 and CDR2 from the germline V gene are MNHNY and SVGAGI (reference sequence). CDR3 in amino acids: CASSAGGAHNEQFF. The CDR3 DNA sequence: TGTGCCAGCAGTGCAGGGGGCGCGCACAATGAGCAGTTCTTC.

The chain carries TRBV18 and TRBJ2-7; 7 nucleotides line up with TRBD2. The J call may be in error: the DNA end matches TRBJ2-1 better. CDR1 and CDR2 (germline): KGHSH, LQKENI. The CDR3 contains 17 residues. Written as DNA, the CDR3 is TGTGCCAGCTCACCACAGCGGGGACCCACGAAGTACAATGAGCAGTTCTTC. Protein product: CASSPQRGPTKYNEQFF.

The V and J genes are TRBV2 and TRBJ2-7; TRBD1 matches at 8 bases. The CDR3 consists of 15 residues. V shed 6 bases and J 2 bases; nucleotides not matched to a gene: 9. The germline V gene encodes CDR1 SNHLY and CDR2 FYNNEI. The CDR3 nucleotides are TGTGCCAGCAGCACTGACAGGGGCACGCCCTACGAGCAGTACTTC. As protein: CASSTDRGTPYEQYF.

This clone was picked up a small number of times. CDR3 in DNA: TGCGCCAGCAGGACAACCGACAGGGGGCACACTGAAGCTTTCTTT. This encodes CASRTTDRGHTEAFF. The chain employs TRBV5-1 and TRBJ1-1; TRBD1 matches at 10 bases. Losses at the gene ends were 5 bases for V and 3 bases for J; bases not matched to a gene: 7. The CDR3 consists of 15 residues. CDR1 is SGHRS, CDR2 YFSETQ, per germline.

This clone was picked up one time. At one end the junction does not follow the germline gene, possibly because of a read error. The rearrangement uses TRBV7-7 and TRBJ2-2; D is unresolved. The CDR3 runs to 14 residues. The germline CDR1 and CDR2 sequences are SSHAT and FNYEAQ (reference sequence). The CDR3, as DNA: TGTGCTAGCAGCTTATACGGGAACACCGGGGAGCTGTTTTTT. It specifies CASSLYGNTGELFF.

J is TRBJ2-2 and V is TRBV18, with D possibly being TRBD2 (6 bases). V lost 4 bases and J 1 base, leaving 10 bases between the germline ends. Germline lookup yields CDR1 KGHSH and CDR2 LQKENI. The CDR3 spans 15 residues. This chain's CDR3 is CASSRTNQNTGELFF. The DNA of the CDR3 is TGTGCCAGCTCACGGACTAACCAGAACACCGGGGAGCTGTTTTTT.

V is TRBV19 and J is TRBJ1-1; D gene ambiguous. This CDR3 comprises 14 residues. Looked up from germline, CDR1 is LNHDA and CDR2 is SQIVND (reference sequence). V was shortened by 5 bases and J by 1 base, with 11 bases between the two germline ends. CDR3 residues: CASSPRERNTEAFF. DNA of the CDR3: TGTGCCAGTAGTCCCCGAGAAAGGAACACTGAAGCTTTCTTT. Using reference TRBV19 and TRBJ1-1 for the parts outside the CDR3, the full variable domain is DGGITQSPKYLFRKEGQNVTLSCEQNLNHDAMYWYRQDPGQGLRLIYYSQIVNDFQKGDIAEGYSVSREKKESFPLTVTSAQKNPTAFYLCASSPRERNTEAFFGQGTRLTVV.

The table lists this clone with a few counts. V gene TRBV5-6 combines with J gene TRBJ2-6; D gene ambiguous. This CDR3 is 19 amino acids long. Germline CDR1 SGHDT, CDR2 YYEEEE. V was clipped by 0 bases and J by 0 bases, with 16 bases between them. CDR3 DNA: TGTGCCAGCAGCTTGGCTGGTTTTGGCAGGAACTCTGGGGCCAACGTCCTGACTTTC. Translation gives CASSLAGFGRNSGANVLTF.

The rearrangement joins TRBV5-6 to TRBJ1-6, with D possibly TRBD1 on 5 matching bases. CDR1 is SGHDT and CDR2 is YYEEEE in the germline V gene. The CDR3 has 12 amino acids. V lost 4 bases and J lost 12, with 11 bases in between. The CDR3 DNA follows: TGTGCCAGCAGCCCTCAGGGTTTACCCCTCCACTTT. This codes for CASSPQGLPLHF.

The chain combines TRBV10-3 with TRBJ1-5; no clear D. The CDR3 covers 15 residues. Trimming pared 2 bases from V and 2 bases from J, leaving 10 bases between. Germline loops: CDR1 ENHRY, CDR2 SYGVKD. CDR3 DNA: TGTGCCATCAGTGAGATACGAGGAGGCAATCAGCCCCAGCATTTT. Its protein product is CAISEIRGGNQPQHF.

This clone was seen only a few times. The V call is TRBV3-1 (or the pseudogene TRBV3-2), the J call TRBJ2-2; TRBD2 agrees at 9 bases. The trim removed 3 bases at V and 1 base at J, leaving 6 bases unmatched. Germline V CDR1 and CDR2: LGHDT, YNNKEL (reference sequence). The CDR3 extends over 17 amino acids. In DNA, the CDR3 is TGTGCCAGCAGCCAGATCGGAGCGGGGGGGAACACCGGGGAGCTGTTTTTT. Translation gives CASSQIGAGGNTGELFF.

The chain carries TRBV19 and TRBJ1-2; D might be TRBD1 (6 bases). The CDR3 has 12 residues. Deletions cut 5 bases from V and 13 bases from J, with 17 bases between. Looked up from germline, CDR1 is LNHDA and CDR2 is SQIVND (reference sequence). The CDR3 nucleotides are TGTGCCAGTAGTGCGACACAGGGTGGGGGCACCTTC. Translating gives CASSATQGGGTF.

This rearrangement joins TRBV29-1 to TRBJ1-2; the match to TRBD1 covers 9 bases. The J segment lost 3 bases and the V segment lost 5 bases, leaving 4 bases of the junction unmatched. This CDR3 has 13 amino acids. Germline CDR1 reads SQVTM; CDR2 reads ANQGSEA. This chain's CDR3 is CSVSTGGHYGYTF. For the CDR3, the DNA is TGCAGCGTTTCGACAGGGGGGCACTATGGCTACACCTTC. The full variable domain, with the rest looked up from reference TRBV29-1 and TRBJ1-2, is SAVISQKPSRDICQRGTSLTIQCQVDSQVTMMFWYRQQPGQSLTLIATANQGSEATYESGFVIDKFPISRPNLTFSTLTVSNMSPEDSSIYLCSVSTGGHYGYTFGSGTRLTVV.

The chain uses TRBV27 and TRBJ1-6; a weak D match, TRBD1 (5 bases). This CDR3 has 17 residues. V was clipped by 5 bases and J by 0 bases, with 14 bases between them. The germline V gene has CDR1 MNHEY and CDR2 SMNVEV (reference sequence). The CDR3 here is CASSNPGGSSYNSPLHF. The CDR3 DNA sequence: TGTGCCAGCAGTAACCCTGGGGGGAGCTCCTATAATTCACCCCTCCACTTT.

The chain joins TRBV18 to TRBJ2-7; 8 bases match TRBD2. CDR3 length: 14 residues. Germline V gene lookup returns CDR1 KGHSH and CDR2 LQKENI. Unmatched junction bases numbered 5, after V lost 5 bases and J lost 2 bases. The CDR3 is CASSATSGPYEQYF. The DNA of the CDR3 is TGTGCCAGCTCAGCAACTAGCGGACCCTACGAGCAGTACTTC. Combining the CDR3 with reference TRBV18 and TRBJ2-7 gives the whole variable domain NAGVMQNPRHLVRRRGQEARLRCSPMKGHSHVYWYRQLPEEGLKFMVYLQKENIIDESGMPKERFSAEFPKEGPSILRIQQVVRGDSAAYFCASSATSGPYEQYFGPGTRLTVT.

The rearrangement uses TRBV29-1 and TRBJ2-1, with a tentative D call TRBD1 (5 bases). The ends were cut back, 6 bases at V and 0 bases at J, with 15 bases in the middle. CDR3 length equals 15 residues. Germline CDR1 SQVTM, CDR2 ANQGSEA. CDR3 loop: CSVGPRMSSYNEQFF. In nucleotides, the CDR3 is TGCAGCGTGGGGCCGAGGATGAGCTCCTACAATGAGCAGTTCTTC.

This rearrangement joins TRBV27 to TRBJ1-6; no reliable D call. The CDR3 runs to 14 residues. Deletions cut 5 bases from V and 8 bases from J, with 13 bases between. Germline CDR1 is MNHEY and CDR2 is SMNVEV (reference sequence). In nucleotides, the CDR3 is TGTGCCAGCAGTACGGCGGCCAAGGATTCACCCCTCCACTTT. This sequence encodes CASSTAAKDSPLHF.

The gene calls are TRBV11-3 and TRBJ2-2, with 12 bases matching TRBD2. The CDR3 sequence is 17 residues long. The germline gives CDR1 SGHNT, CDR2 YENEEA. Unmatched junction bases numbered 6, after V lost 1 base and J lost 6 bases. The CDR3: CASSLGGTSGFPGELFF. DNA for the CDR3: TGTGCCAGCAGCTTAGGAGGGACTAGCGGGTTCCCCGGGGAGCTGTTTTTT.

The chain recombines TRBV11-2 with TRBJ1-1; 7 bases are shared with TRBD1. Germline lookup yields CDR1 SGHAT and CDR2 FQNNGV. The CDR3 loop spans 16 amino acids. V dropped 5 bases and J dropped 2; count of bases not matched to a gene: 11. CDR3 sequence reads: CASSQSLTGPNTEAFF. CDR3 nucleotide sequence: TGTGCCAGCAGCCAGAGCTTGACAGGGCCCAACACTGAAGCTTTCTTT.

CDR3 DNA sequence: TGTGCCAGCAGCTCACGCGCGGCCCAAGGAAACACCATATATTTT. It translates to CASSSRAAQGNTIYF. The rearrangement joins TRBV7-8 to TRBJ1-3; unclear D gene. The CDR3 runs 15 residues. Germline loops: CDR1 SGHVS, CDR2 FQNEAQ. Trimming took off 4 bases at V and 4 bases at J, with 14 bases between the two ends.

The rearrangement links TRBV6-5 to TRBJ1-4; D is uncertain. Germline CDR1 reads MNHEY; CDR2 reads SVGAGI. CDR3 length: 15 amino acids. V lost 2 bases and J 8 bases, leaving 15 bases between the germline ends. The CDR3 loop reads CASSYNREGAEKLFF. CDR3 DNA: TGTGCCAGCAGTTACAATAGGGAGGGAGCGGAAAAACTGTTTTTT.

The chain has TRBV5-4 and TRBJ1-2, with D hard to call. The CDR3 spans 14 residues. CDR1 and CDR2 (germline): SGHNT, YYREEE (reference sequence). With 0 bases removed from V and 0 bases from J, the gap between germline ends came to 6 bases. The CDR3 DNA follows: TGTGCCAGCAGCTTGGGCGGAGCTAACTATGGCTACACCTTC. Protein sequence: CASSLGGANYGYTF.

The V and J genes are TRBV7-8 and TRBJ1-5; 7 nucleotides match TRBD1. This CDR3 is 14 amino acids long. Germline-derived CDR1 and CDR2 are SGHVS and FQNEAQ. The V segment lost 5 bases and the J segment 3 bases; nucleotides outside the gene matches: 4. CDR3 protein: CASSQDRFNQPQHF. CDR3 DNA sequence: TGTGCCAGCAGCCAGGACAGGTTCAATCAGCCCCAGCATTTT.

The V gene is TRBV9, the J gene TRBJ1-3; the D is unclear. The germline V gene has CDR1 SGDLS and CDR2 YYNGEE. The CDR3 extends over 16 amino acids. Trimming removed 2 bases from V and 4 bases from J, with 16 bases in between. CDR3 region: CASSVNQAQRGNTIYF. The CDR3 bases are TGTGCCAGCAGCGTTAACCAGGCTCAAAGAGGAAACACCATATATTTT.

The V call is TRBV13, the J call TRBJ1-2, with D maybe TRBD1 (6 bases). V was pared by 0 bases and J by 3 bases, with 11 bases between. The CDR3 length is 15 residues. Germline CDR1 is PRHDT and CDR2 is FYEKMQ (reference sequence). The CDR3 reads CASSLGLGGYYGYTF. The DNA of the CDR3 is TGTGCCAGCAGCTTAGGCCTAGGGGGTTACTATGGCTACACCTTC. Using reference TRBV13 and TRBJ1-2 for the parts outside the CDR3, the full variable domain is AAGVIQSPRHLIKEKRETATLKCYPIPRHDTVYWYQQGPGQDPQFLISFYEKMQSDKGSIPDRFSAQQFSDYHSELNMSSLELGDSALYFCASSLGLGGYYGYTFGSGTRLTVV.